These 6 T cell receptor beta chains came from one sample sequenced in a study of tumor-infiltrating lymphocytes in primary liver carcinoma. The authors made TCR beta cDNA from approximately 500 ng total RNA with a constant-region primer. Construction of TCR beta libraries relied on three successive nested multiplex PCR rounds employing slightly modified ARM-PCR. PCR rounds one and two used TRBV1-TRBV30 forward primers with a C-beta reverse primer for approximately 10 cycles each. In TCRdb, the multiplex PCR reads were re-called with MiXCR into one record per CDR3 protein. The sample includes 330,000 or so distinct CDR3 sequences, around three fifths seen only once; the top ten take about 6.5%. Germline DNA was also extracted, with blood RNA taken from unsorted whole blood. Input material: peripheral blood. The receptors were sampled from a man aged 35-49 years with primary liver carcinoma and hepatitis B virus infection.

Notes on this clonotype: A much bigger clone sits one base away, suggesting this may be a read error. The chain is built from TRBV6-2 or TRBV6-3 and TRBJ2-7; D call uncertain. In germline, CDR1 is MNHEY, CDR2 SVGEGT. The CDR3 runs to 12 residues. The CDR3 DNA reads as TGTACCAGCAGTGACGACTCGACAGAGCAGTACTTC. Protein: CTSSDDSTEQYF.

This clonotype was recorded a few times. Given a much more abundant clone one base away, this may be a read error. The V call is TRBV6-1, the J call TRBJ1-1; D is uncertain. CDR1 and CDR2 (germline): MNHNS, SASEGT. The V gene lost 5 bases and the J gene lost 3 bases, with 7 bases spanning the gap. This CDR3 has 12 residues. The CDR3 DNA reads TGTGCCAGCAGTCCCAGAGACACTGAAGCTTTCTTT. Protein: CASSPRDTEAFF.

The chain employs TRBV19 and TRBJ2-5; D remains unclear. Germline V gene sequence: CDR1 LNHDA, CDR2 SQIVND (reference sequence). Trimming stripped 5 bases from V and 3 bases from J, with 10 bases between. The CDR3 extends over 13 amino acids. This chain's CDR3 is CASSSTRKETQYF. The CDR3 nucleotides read TGTGCCAGTAGTTCGACCCGGAAAGAGACCCAGTACTTC.

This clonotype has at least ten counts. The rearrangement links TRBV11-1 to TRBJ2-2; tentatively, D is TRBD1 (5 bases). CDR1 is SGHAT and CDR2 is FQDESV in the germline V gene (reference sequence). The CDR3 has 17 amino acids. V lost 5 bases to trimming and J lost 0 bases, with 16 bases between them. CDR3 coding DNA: TGTGCCAGCAGCGACAGCCCGGTGAGCGCGAACACCGGGGAGCTGTTTTTT. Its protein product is CASSDSPVSANTGELFF.

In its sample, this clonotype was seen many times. This CDR3 reads CASSYRRGRIDTQYF. The DNA for the CDR3 is TGTGCCAGCAGTTATCGCAGGGGGCGCATAGATACGCAGTATTTT. The rearrangement uses TRBV6-5 and TRBJ2-3; 8 bases match TRBD1. The CDR3 sequence is 15 residues long. Per germline, CDR1 MNHEY and CDR2 SVGAGI. Trimming took 3 bases from V and 5 from J; bases not matched to a gene: 7.

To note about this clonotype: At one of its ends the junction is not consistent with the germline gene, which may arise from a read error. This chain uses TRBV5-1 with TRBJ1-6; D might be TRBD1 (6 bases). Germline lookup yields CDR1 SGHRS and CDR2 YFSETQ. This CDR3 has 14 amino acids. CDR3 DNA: TGCGCCAGCGGCTTGCAGGGGTATAATTCACCCCTCCACTTT. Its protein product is CASGLQGYNSPLHF. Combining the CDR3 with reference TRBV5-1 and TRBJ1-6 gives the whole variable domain KAGVTQTPRYLIKTRGQQVTLSCSPISGHRSVSWYQQTPGQGLQFLFEYFSETQRNKGNFPGRFSGRQFSNSRSEMNVSTLELGDSALYLCASGLQGYNSPLHFGNGTRLTVT.